This entry lists 28 T cell receptor beta chains sequenced from one sample in a study of T cells in Graves' hyperthyroidism and ophthalmopathy. TCR beta CDR3 regions were amplified from RNA transcripts. TCR CDR3 regions were first amplified by RT-PCR with HTBI primers. TCRdb redid the calling of the multiplex PCR reads with MiXCR, one entry per CDR3 protein. The sample yields about 620,000 distinct CDR3 sequences, 16% seen once. Input material: blood. These receptor sequences come from a woman aged 25 to 39 with Graves' hyperthyroidism.

This clonotype turned up a few times. Germline and junction disagree at one end, which may indicate a read error. The chain is built from TRBV5-1 and TRBJ2-7; 10 bases agree with TRBD2. The CDR3 sequence is 17 residues long. Germline values: CDR1 SGHRS, CDR2 YFSETQ. DNA of the CDR3: TGCGCCAGCGGCTTGGTCGCTAGCGGGAGAGTGAGCTACGAGCAGTACTTC. It codes for CASGLVASGRVSYEQYF.

This clonotype has more than one count but fewer than ten. The chain joins TRBV29-1 to TRBJ1-2, with 8 positions matching TRBD1. Germline V CDR1 and CDR2: SQVTM, ANQGSEA. V lost 3 bases to trimming and J lost 2 bases; unmatched junction nucleotides: 11. The CDR3 is 16 residues long. The CDR3 here is CSVESTGASLNYGYTF. CDR3 in DNA: TGCAGCGTTGAGTCGACAGGGGCTTCCTTGAACTATGGCTACACCTTC.

There are many counts of this clonotype. V usage is TRBV5-1 and J usage is TRBJ2-7; 9 bases are a match to TRBD1. The CDR3 has 14 residues. Germline V gene data show CDR1 as SGHRS and CDR2 as YFSETQ. The J segment lost 2 bases and the V segment lost 4 bases, leaving 4 bases of the junction unmatched. This chain's CDR3 is CASSPGTGPYEQYF. The CDR3 region has the DNA TGCGCCAGCAGCCCCGGGACAGGGCCCTACGAGCAGTACTTC.

This clonotype was counted many times. This chain joins TRBV2 and TRBJ1-2; no firm D call. V lost 5 bases and J lost 2, with 15 bases in between. The CDR3 spans 15 residues. Germline-derived CDR1 and CDR2 are SNHLY and FYNNEI. The CDR3 DNA is TGTGCCAGCAGTAGCTGGACCCCAAGAAACTATGGCTACACCTTC. This codes for CASSSWTPRNYGYTF.

The sample holds many counts of this clonotype. V and J are TRBV12-3 or TRBV12-4 and TRBJ2-3; D might be TRBD1 (5 bases). This CDR3 region has 13 residues. Trimming pared 4 bases from V and 6 bases from J, leaving 11 bases between. CDR3 nucleotides: TGTGCCAGCAGTTCTGGGGCGGCGGATACGCAGTATTTT. The encoded protein is CASSSGAADTQYF.

The chain recombines TRBV28 with TRBJ1-5; D uncertain. V was clipped by 5 bases and J by 0 bases, with 17 bases between them. This CDR3 has 17 residues. The germline CDR1 and CDR2 sequences are MDHEN and SYDVKM. In nucleotides, the CDR3 is TGTGCCAGCAGTCTCCGGACGGAACTCTATAGCAATCAGCCCCAGCATTTT. Amino acid sequence: CASSLRTELYSNQPQHF.

A few counts support this clonotype. The chain employs TRBV20-1 and TRBJ2-7, with D tentatively TRBD2 (6 bases). Per germline, CDR1 DFQATT and CDR2 SNEGSKA (reference sequence). Trimming took 0 bases from V and 3 from J, leaving 15 bases between them. CDR3 length: 15 residues. The CDR3 here is CSARDPEGLDYEQYF. The CDR3 DNA follows: TGCAGTGCTAGAGATCCTGAGGGACTGGACTACGAGCAGTACTTC.

V is TRBV19 and J is TRBJ1-5; TRBD1 might be the D (6 bases). Germline V gene data show CDR1 as LNHDA and CDR2 as SQIVND (reference sequence). The length of the CDR3 is 16 residues. Trimming cost V 7 bases and J 0 bases, with 16 bases left between them. The CDR3 DNA sequence: TGTGCCAGTAAAGGACTAGGGGGGAATAGCAATCAGCCCCAGCATTTT. Protein product: CASKGLGGNSNQPQHF.

This clonotype has just a few counts. V is TRBV4-2 and J is TRBJ2-7; 9 nucleotides line up with TRBD1. V lost 4 bases to trimming and J lost 3 bases; unmatched junction nucleotides: 13. The germline V gene has CDR1 LGHNA and CDR2 YNFKEQ. This CDR3 contains 17 residues. The CDR3 here is CASSRPNLQGAGYEQYF. CDR3 coding DNA: TGTGCCAGCAGCCGTCCAAACCTACAGGGGGCGGGCTACGAGCAGTACTTC.

This clonotype was seen more than once but under ten times. The V and J genes are TRBV10-3 and TRBJ2-5; TRBD2 might be the D (5 bases). Germline values: CDR1 ENHRY, CDR2 SYGVKD. The CDR3 covers 18 residues. V was shortened by 3 bases and J by 10 bases, with 30 bases between the two germline ends. DNA for the CDR3: TGTGCCATCAGTGAATTTTGGGAGAGCACCTCCCGACTTGGGGACCAGTACTTC. This gives the protein CAISEFWESTSRLGDQYF.

This rearrangement joins TRBV20-1 to TRBJ1-1; tentative D call: TRBD1 (6 bases). There are 11 residues in the CDR3. Trimming shortened V by 7 bases and J by 10 bases, and 16 bases separated the two germline ends. Germline V CDR1 and CDR2: DFQATT, SNEGSKA (reference sequence). The CDR3 nucleotides read TGCAGTGGCCCCGGCAGGGGTCGAGCTTTCTTT. The encoded protein is CSGPGRGRAFF.

This clonotype was detected a few times. V usage is TRBV11-2 and J usage is TRBJ2-1; TRBD2 agrees at 8 bases. V lost 2 bases to trimming and J lost 2 bases; unmatched junction nucleotides: 5. This CDR3 has 16 amino acids. The V gene's germline CDR1 is SGHAT and CDR2 FQNNGV. The CDR3 is CASSLTSGSPYNEQFF. The CDR3 DNA reads as TGTGCCAGCAGCTTAACAAGCGGGAGCCCCTACAATGAGCAGTTCTTC.

This rearrangement joins TRBV6-1 to TRBJ2-1; a possible D gene is TRBD1 (6 bases). Trimming removed 7 bases at V and 6 bases at J, with 13 bases between. The CDR3 has 13 residues. The germline CDR1 and CDR2 sequences are MNHNS and SASEGT. The CDR3 DNA reads TGTGCCAGCACGGACAGTAGGTTCAATGAGCAGTTCTTC. It codes for CASTDSRFNEQFF.

This clonotype was found many times. The chain recombines TRBV7-2 with TRBJ2-1, with D unclear. Germline V CDR1 and CDR2: SGHTA, FQGNSA. Trimming took 4 bases from V and 6 from J, leaving 7 bases between them. This CDR3 contains 12 residues. The CDR3 is CASSSLGNEQFF. CDR3 DNA sequence: TGTGCCAGCAGCTCCCTCGGCAATGAGCAGTTCTTC.

In the case of this clonotype: This clone may be a read error of a much larger clone one base away. Given the absence of the conserved phenylalanine or tryptophan at the CDR3 end, a read error is likely. The chain couples TRBV11-2 to TRBJ1-1; D ambiguous. The CDR3 runs 14 residues. CDR1 and CDR2 from the germline V gene are SGHAT and FQNNGV. V shed 3 bases and J shed 2 bases, with 10 bases lying between them. CDR3 nucleotide sequence: TGTGCCAGCAGCTTCGACGAGAGAAACACTGAAGCTTTCCTT. Amino acid sequence: CASSFDERNTEAFL.

This clonotype was recorded a few times. This rearrangement joins TRBV20-1 to TRBJ1-5; 10 bases fit TRBD1. The CDR3 is 17 residues long. Losses at the gene ends were 3 bases for V and 1 base for J; bases not matched to a gene: 9. Germline V lookup: CDR1 DFQATT, CDR2 SNEGSKA (reference sequence). The CDR3 protein is CSARGTGAGMSNQPQHF. The CDR3 DNA reads as TGCAGTGCTAGGGGGACAGGGGCAGGGATGAGCAATCAGCCCCAGCATTTT.

This clonotype was observed many times. This rearrangement joins TRBV6-1 to TRBJ1-2, with 10 bases fitting TRBD1. Germline V gene sequence: CDR1 MNHNS, CDR2 SASEGT. This CDR3 region has 15 residues. V lost 4 bases to trimming and J lost 3 bases; unmatched junction nucleotides: 5. CDR3 in amino acids: CASSAWTGGDYGYTF. The CDR3, as DNA: TGTGCCAGCAGTGCATGGACAGGGGGTGACTATGGCTACACCTTC.

At least ten counts were recorded for this clonotype. The chain carries TRBV20-1 and TRBJ2-7; tentatively, D is TRBD2 (5 bases). Germline V gives CDR1 DFQATT, CDR2 SNEGSKA (reference sequence). Deletions cut 0 bases from V and 0 bases from J, with 9 bases between. The CDR3 runs 14 residues. The CDR3 spells CSAREEGGSYEQYF. CDR3 sequence (DNA): TGCAGTGCTAGAGAAGAAGGAGGCTCCTACGAGCAGTACTTC.

The chain couples TRBV18 to TRBJ2-5; TRBD2 agrees at 10 bases. Germline loops: CDR1 KGHSH, CDR2 LQKENI. The J segment lost 1 base and the V segment lost 2 bases, leaving 4 bases of the junction unmatched. CDR3 length: 16 amino acids. Here the CDR3 reads CASSPTLAGAQETQYF. CDR3 sequence (DNA): TGTGCCAGCTCACCAACTCTAGCGGGGGCCCAAGAGACCCAGTACTTC.

This rearrangement joins TRBV7-9 to TRBJ2-2; a possible D gene is TRBD1 (6 bases). V shed 2 bases and J shed 3 bases, with 13 bases lying between them. This CDR3 has 16 residues. Germline CDR1 reads SEHNR; CDR2 reads FQNEAQ (reference sequence). In DNA, the CDR3 is TGTGCCAGCAGCTTAATTCGGGCAGGGGACACCGGGGAGCTGTTTTTT. Translating gives CASSLIRAGDTGELFF.

This clonotype was counted between two and nine times. The CDR3 DNA follows: TGTGCCAGCAGTGATGACCTGAATGAGCAGTTCTTC. Translation: CASSDDLNEQFF. This rearrangement joins TRBV9 to TRBJ2-1; D call uncertain. Deletions cut 5 bases from V and 7 bases from J, with 10 bases between. The V gene's germline CDR1 is SGDLS and CDR2 YYNGEE. The CDR3 extends over 12 amino acids.

J is TRBJ2-2 and V is TRBV30; 11 positions match TRBD2. Trimming at V came to 3 bases and at J to 6 bases, leaving 12 bases not matched to a gene. The CDR3 totals 17 residues. Germline loops: CDR1 GTSNPN, CDR2 SVGIG (reference sequence). The CDR3 loop reads CAWRAPHLAGGSGELFF. CDR3 in DNA: TGTGCCTGGAGAGCCCCCCACCTAGCGGGAGGATCCGGGGAGCTGTTTTTT.

This clonotype was counted ten times or more. The chain recombines TRBV12-3 or TRBV12-4 with TRBJ1-2; no firm D call. V lost 5 bases, J lost 4 bases, and 17 bases lay in between. The CDR3 runs to 15 residues. CDR3 sequence (DNA): TGTGCCAGCAGTACACTGATGACGGCGATCTATGGCTACACCTTC. Protein sequence: CASSTLMTAIYGYTF.

This clonotype was seen a few times. Possible read error: a much larger clone is one base away. The V and J genes are TRBV20-1 and TRBJ1-5, with D tentatively TRBD1 (5 bases). Germline V CDR1 and CDR2: DFQATT, SNEGSKA (reference sequence). Deletions cut 3 bases from V and 2 bases from J, with 11 bases between. The CDR3 sequence is 14 residues long. The CDR3: CSARPGDGNQPQHF. For the CDR3, the DNA is TGCAGTGCTAGGCCGGGGGACGGCAATCAGCCCCAGCATTTT.

With regard to this clonotype: The junction shows a germline mismatch at one end, possibly a read error. The rearrangement uses TRBV5-6 and TRBJ2-7; TRBD1 matches at 11 bases. CDR1 is SGHDT and CDR2 is YYEEEE in the germline V gene. The CDR3 spans 16 residues. The CDR3 here is CASSLGADRGRRERYF. DNA for the CDR3: TGTGCCAGCAGCTTAGGCGCGGACAGGGGGCGTCGGGAGCGGTACTTC.

The J gene is TRBJ2-7, the V gene TRBV6-5, with TRBD2 matching 9 bases. Germline V lookup: CDR1 MNHEY, CDR2 SVGAGI. V lost 0 bases, J lost 7 bases, and 10 bases stayed unmatched. The CDR3 loop spans 16 amino acids. CDR3 in DNA: TGTGCCAGCAGTTACTCTGGGGGTAGCGGGAGACGAGAGCAGTACTTC. This translates into CASSYSGGSGRREQYF.

At least ten counts were recorded for this clonotype. This chain uses TRBV28 with TRBJ2-2, with D tentatively TRBD2 (6 bases). Germline lookup yields CDR1 MDHEN and CDR2 SYDVKM. CDR3 size: 15 residues. V dropped 3 bases and J dropped 2 bases, with 10 bases sitting between them. As DNA, the CDR3 is TGTGCCAGCAGTTTCGGCGGGAAAAACACCGGGGAGCTGTTTTTT. Translated, it gives CASSFGGKNTGELFF.

In this sample, this clonotype turned up a few times. The chain carries TRBV7-2 and TRBJ1-2; no clear D gene. The CDR3 consists of 14 residues. Germline V gene data show CDR1 as SGHTA and CDR2 as FQGNSA. V dropped 7 bases and J dropped 0 bases, with 12 bases sitting between them. CDR3: CASTLTDANYGYTF. The CDR3 DNA is TGTGCCAGCACCCTGACGGACGCTAACTATGGCTACACCTTC. The variable domain in full, with the rest retrieved from reference TRBV7-2 and TRBJ1-2, is GAGVSQSPSNKVTEKGKDVELRCDPISGHTALYWYRQSLGQGLEFLIYFQGNSAPDKSGLPSDRFSAERTGGSVSTLTIQRTQQEDSAVYLCASTLTDANYGYTFGSGTRLTVV.